This is a list of T cell receptor beta chains from one sample in a study of PD-L1 blockade in urothelial cancer. The method was immunoSEQ multiplex PCR; TCRdb's version includes in-frame clones alone and lacks a portion of them. The sample lists tens of thousands of clones, around 85% occurring once. This material consisted of PBMCs, taken around atezolizumab (anti-PD-L1) treatment. Source of these receptors: a middle-aged man with urothelial cancer. Each CDR3 is given with its conserved first and last residue. Fields, in order: V gene, D gene, clone size, J gene, CDR3 length, CDR3 protein, CDR3 DNA. The D gene is left open where the match is weak. The listing skips clone size in some rows; elsewhere it reads once, few, many or a size class.

v_gene: TRBV18; d_gene: TRBD1; abundance: .; j_gene: TRBJ1-2; len: 16; CDR3aa: CASSPSGTGVNYGYTF; CDR3nt: TGTGCCAGCTCACCATCCGGGACAGGGGTTAACTATGGCTACACCTTC
v_gene: TRBV29-1; d_gene: .; abundance: few; j_gene: TRBJ2-4; len: 12; CDR3aa: CSVGTPQNIQYF; CDR3nt: TGCAGCGTTGGGACACCCCAAAACATTCAGTACTTC
v_gene: TRBV19; d_gene: .; abundance: .; j_gene: TRBJ2-1; len: 15; CDR3aa: CASRNSPGVGNEQFF; CDR3nt: TGTGCCAGTAGAAATTCACCGGGGGTTGGCAATGAGCAGTTCTTC
v_gene: TRBV30; d_gene: TRBD1; abundance: .; j_gene: TRBJ1-4; len: 13; CDR3aa: CAWTGQPNEKLFF; CDR3nt: TGTGCCTGGACGGGACAGCCAAATGAAAAACTGTTTTTT
v_gene: TRBV25-1; d_gene: TRBD1; abundance: .; j_gene: TRBJ1-1; len: 14; CDR3aa: CASTDPTGGTEAFF; CDR3nt: TGTGCCAGCACTGACCCAACAGGGGGCACTGAAGCTTTCTTT
v_gene: TRBV27; d_gene: .; abundance: .; j_gene: TRBJ2-4; len: 14; CDR3aa: CASASGAGKNIQYF; CDR3nt: TGTGCCAGCGCGTCAGGGGCGGGCAAAAACATTCAGTACTTC
v_gene: TRBV15; d_gene: .; abundance: .; j_gene: TRBJ2-1; len: 13; CDR3aa: CATSRSSYNEQFF; CDR3nt: TGTGCCACCAGTCGGAGCTCCTACAATGAGCAGTTCTTC
v_gene: TRBV6-6; d_gene: .; abundance: .; j_gene: TRBJ2-7; len: 12; CDR3aa: CASSWETYEQYF; CDR3nt: TGTGCCAGCAGTTGGGAGACCTACGAGCAGTACTTC
v_gene: TRBV10-3; d_gene: .; abundance: .; j_gene: TRBJ2-3; len: 15; CDR3aa: CAIRDRSGLADTQYF; CDR3nt: TGTGCCATCAGGGACCGAAGCGGGCTTGCAGATACGCAGTATTTT
v_gene: TRBV29-1; d_gene: .; abundance: few; j_gene: TRBJ1-1; len: 12; CDR3aa: CSVQSGNTEAFF; CDR3nt: TGCAGCGTGCAAAGCGGGAACACTGAAGCTTTCTTT
v_gene: TRBV30; d_gene: .; abundance: .; j_gene: TRBJ1-6; len: 15; CDR3aa: CAGTAGVSYNSPLHF; CDR3nt: TGTGCCGGTACGGCGGGGGTATCCTATAATTCACCCCTCCACTTT
v_gene: TRBV27; d_gene: .; abundance: once; j_gene: TRBJ2-3; len: 15; CDR3aa: CASSFTSWSTDTQYF; CDR3nt: TGTGCCAGCAGTTTTACTAGTTGGAGCACAGATACGCAGTATTTT
v_gene: TRBV7-9; d_gene: TRBD2; abundance: few; j_gene: TRBJ2-3; len: 16; CDR3aa: CASSVQAGGPGRSQYF; CDR3nt: TGTGCCAGCAGCGTCCAAGCGGGGGGGCCGGGCAGATCGCAGTATTTT
v_gene: TRBV12-5; d_gene: .; abundance: .; j_gene: TRBJ1-4; len: 13; CDR3aa: CASGFLPNEKLFF; CDR3nt: TGTGCTAGTGGTTTTCTTCCTAATGAAAAACTGTTTTTT
v_gene: TRBV4-3; d_gene: .; abundance: .; j_gene: TRBJ1-1; len: 14; CDR3aa: CASSQEGGNTEAFF; CDR3nt: TGCGCCAGCAGCCAAGAAGGGGGGAACACTGAAGCTTTCTTT
v_gene: TRBV29-1; d_gene: .; abundance: .; j_gene: TRBJ1-2; len: 15; CDR3aa: CSVEWRGSSNYGYTF; CDR3nt: TGCAGCGTTGAATGGAGGGGAAGTTCGAACTATGGCTACACCTTC
v_gene: TRBV30; d_gene: .; abundance: .; j_gene: TRBJ2-7; len: 14; CDR3aa: CAGELQGVPYEQYF; CDR3nt: TGTGCCGGAGAATTACAAGGGGTTCCCTACGAGCAGTACTTC
v_gene: TRBV9; d_gene: TRBD2; abundance: .; j_gene: TRBJ2-5; len: 14; CDR3aa: CASSFAGGGETQYF; CDR3nt: TGTGCCAGCAGCTTCGCGGGGGGCGGGGAGACCCAGTACTTC
v_gene: TRBV6-1; d_gene: .; abundance: once; j_gene: TRBJ2-5; len: 13; CDR3aa: CASSATGQETQYF; CDR3nt: TGTGCCAGCAGTGCCACAGGCCAAGAGACCCAGTACTTC
v_gene: TRBV27; d_gene: .; abundance: .; j_gene: TRBJ2-2; len: 15; CDR3aa: CASSLPQGNTGELFF; CDR3nt: TGTGCCAGCAGTTTACCACAGGGGAACACCGGGGAGCTGTTTTTT
v_gene: TRBV19; d_gene: TRBD1; abundance: .; j_gene: TRBJ2-7; len: 17; CDR3aa: CASSTRSRGPTSYEQYF; CDR3nt: TGTGCCAGTAGTACCCGAAGTAGGGGGCCGACCTCCTACGAGCAGTACTTC
v_gene: TRBV5-4; d_gene: TRBD1; abundance: .; j_gene: TRBJ2-1; len: 15; CDR3aa: CASSLGRQGANEQFF; CDR3nt: TGTGCCAGCAGCTTGGGACGACAGGGGGCCAATGAGCAGTTCTTC
v_gene: TRBV4-1; d_gene: .; abundance: .; j_gene: TRBJ1-5; len: 15; CDR3aa: CASSQETGGNQPQHF; CDR3nt: TGCGCCAGCAGCCAGGAGACAGGTGGCAATCAGCCCCAGCATTTT
v_gene: TRBV5-6; d_gene: TRBD1; abundance: .; j_gene: TRBJ1-5; len: 18; CDR3aa: CASSLGGKGDRRNQPQHF; CDR3nt: TGTGCCAGCAGCTTGGGAGGGAAGGGGGACAGACGAAATCAGCCCCAGCATTTT
v_gene: TRBV6-1; d_gene: .; abundance: .; j_gene: TRBJ2-2; len: 15; CDR3aa: CASSEAKGGAGELFF; CDR3nt: TGTGCCAGCAGTGAAGCAAAAGGGGGGGCCGGGGAGCTGTTTTTT